This T cell receptor beta chain emerged from a study of long-term antiretroviral therapy in people with HIV. A v3.0 immunoSEQ assay was performed at survey level. Assay used: immunoSEQ multiplex PCR; TCRdb lists only in-frame clones, some missing. Of around 26,000 clones listed, 86% are singletons. General study findings and limits: Neither ART adherence, viral resistance nor therapy changes were documented. Those clones which expanded before ART made up the dominant part of the repertoire at all time points.

The V end was cut by 9 bases, the J end by 8 bases, with 19 bases between. The CDR3 length is 13 residues. Looked up from germline, CDR1 is SNHLY and CDR2 is FYNNEI. Notes on this clone: Its matching antigen is unknown.

This chain links TRBV2 with TRBJ1-1; D might be TRBD1 (5 bases). This receptor was identified in a middle-aged man with HIV. Here the sequenced sample was unsorted PBMCs, taken approximately 2.6 years after starting antiretroviral therapy. The CDR3 sequence is CASTREKQGEAFF. The CDR3 region has the DNA TGTGCCAGTACGAGAGAGAAGCAGGGCGAAGCTTTCTTT.